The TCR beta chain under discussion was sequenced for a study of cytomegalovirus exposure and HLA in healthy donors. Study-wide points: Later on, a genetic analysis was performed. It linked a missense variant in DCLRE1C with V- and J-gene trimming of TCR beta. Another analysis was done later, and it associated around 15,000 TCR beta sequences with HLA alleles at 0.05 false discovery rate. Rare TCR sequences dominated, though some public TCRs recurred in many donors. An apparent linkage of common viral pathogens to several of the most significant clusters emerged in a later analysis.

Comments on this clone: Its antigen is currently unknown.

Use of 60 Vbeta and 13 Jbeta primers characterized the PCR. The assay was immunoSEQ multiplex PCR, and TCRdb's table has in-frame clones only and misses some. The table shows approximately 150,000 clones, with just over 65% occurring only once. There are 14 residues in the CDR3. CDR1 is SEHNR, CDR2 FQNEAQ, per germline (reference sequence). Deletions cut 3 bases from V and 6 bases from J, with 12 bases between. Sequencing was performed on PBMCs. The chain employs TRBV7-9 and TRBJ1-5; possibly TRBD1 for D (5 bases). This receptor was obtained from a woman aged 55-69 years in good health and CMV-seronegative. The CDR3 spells CASSLGLDGQPQHF. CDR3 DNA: TGTGCCAGCAGCTTGGGACTGGATGGTCAGCCCCAGCATTTT.